The 9 T cell receptor beta chains below come from one sample, sequenced in a study of T cells in localized non-small cell lung cancer. Assay used: immunoSEQ multiplex PCR; TCRdb lists only in-frame clones, some missing. This table has some 16,000 clones, approximately 89% appearing once. This specimen was peripheral blood, taken before any cancer treatment. The receptors were sampled from a female donor older than 55 with stage III squamous cell lung carcinoma.

The genes are TRBV6-1 and TRBJ1-2; TRBD1 is a possible D gene (6 bases). CDR3 length: 13 amino acids. CDR1 is MNHNS, CDR2 SASEGT, per germline. V was cut by 3 bases and J by 4 bases, with 9 bases left in between. The CDR3 DNA reads as TGTGCCAGCAGTGAGTCGGGGGCCTATGGCTACACCTTC. Its protein product is CASSESGAYGYTF.

V is TRBV28 and J is TRBJ2-7; either TRBD1 or TRBD2 may fit D (5 bases each). The CDR3 contains 14 residues. Between the trimmed V and J ends, which lost 6 bases and 4 bases, there was a span of 16 bases. CDR1 and CDR2 (germline): MDHEN, SYDVKM. The CDR3 is CASSPSLGVYEQYF. As DNA, the CDR3 is TGTGCCAGCAGCCCGTCATTGGGGGTATACGAGCAGTACTTC.

The CDR3 region is CASSFPGLAKDEQFF. The CDR3, as DNA: TGTGCCAGCAGTTTTCCGGGACTAGCGAAAGATGAGCAGTTCTTC. V is TRBV28 and J is TRBJ2-1, with TRBD2 matching over 10 bases. The CDR3 runs to 15 residues. Germline CDR1 reads MDHEN; CDR2 reads SYDVKM. J gave up 8 bases and V 3 bases, and 7 bases lay outside the gene matches.

The sample holds a few counts of this clone. The rearrangement uses TRBV13 and TRBJ1-1; D is undetermined. The ends were cut back, 2 bases at V and 1 base at J, with 11 bases in the middle. CDR1 is PRHDT, CDR2 FYEKMQ, per germline (reference sequence). The CDR3 has 15 amino acids. The CDR3 bases are TGTGCCAGCAGCTTATCCCTGAGGTCGAACACTGAAGCTTTCTTT. This codes for CASSLSLRSNTEAFF.

V and J are TRBV30 and TRBJ1-2; 9 nucleotides match TRBD1. V gave up 3 bases and J gave up 4 bases; unmatched junction bases: 6. Germline values: CDR1 GTSNPN, CDR2 SVGIG (reference sequence). The CDR3 sequence is 14 residues long. The CDR3 reads CAWSTRTGVYGYTF. CDR3 nucleotides: TGTGCCTGGAGCACTCGGACAGGGGTCTATGGCTACACCTTC.

The chain couples TRBV7-9 to TRBJ2-2; 13 bases agree with TRBD2. CDR1 is SEHNR, CDR2 FQNEAQ, per germline (reference sequence). The CDR3 is made up of 17 amino acids. V shed 8 bases and J 1 base; nucleotides not matched to a gene: 7. CDR3 region: CASYDRTSGRNTGELFF. Written as DNA, the CDR3 is TGTGCCAGCTACGATCGGACTAGCGGGAGGAACACCGGGGAGCTGTTTTTT.

CDR3 sequence: CASSPRGGRNTYEQYF. The CDR3 nucleotides are TGTGCCAGCAGCCCCCGCGGCGGGAGGAACACCTACGAGCAGTACTTC. This chain joins TRBV9 and TRBJ2-7, with 8 positions matching TRBD2. The CDR3 contains 16 residues. The J segment lost 2 bases and the V segment lost 4 bases, leaving 11 bases of the junction unmatched. Germline assignment: CDR1 SGDLS and CDR2 YYNGEE.

The V and J genes are TRBV5-6 and TRBJ1-5; maybe TRBD1 (6 bases). The CDR3 totals 15 residues. Germline V gene sequence: CDR1 SGHDT, CDR2 YYEEEE. Trimming removed 0 bases from V and 8 bases from J, with 15 bases in between. CDR3 residues: CASSLARGRGEPQHF. Here the CDR3 DNA reads TGTGCCAGCAGCTTGGCCCGAGGCAGGGGTGAGCCCCAGCATTTT.

This chain connects TRBV5-4 to TRBJ2-1, with a possible D match to TRBD2 (6 bases). Looked up from germline, CDR1 is SGHNT and CDR2 is YYREEE (reference sequence). This CDR3 comprises 17 residues. Deletions cut 4 bases from V and 0 bases from J, with 17 bases between. CDR3 coding DNA: TGTGCCAGCAGCCGTTTCATCGGGGACTCCTCCTACAATGAGCAGTTCTTC. It encodes CASSRFIGDSSYNEQFF.